This T cell receptor beta chain was profiled in a study of T-cell memory formation after mild COVID-19. Overall study results and limits: The appearance of some responding clones in pre-infection memory suggested that cross-reactive memory joined. CD4/CD8 balance characterized clones contracting day 15 to 85, and CD4+ skew characterized later expanders. Mainly CM and EM harbored the contracting CD4+ clones; mainly EMRA harbored the CD8+ ones.

Amplification by 5'RACE using constant-segment primers produced TCR alpha and TCR beta cDNA libraries that carried sample barcodes and UMIs. TCRdb reanalysed the 5' RACE reads using MiXCR and keeps one entry per CDR3 protein. The sample yields around 160,000 distinct CDR3 sequences, around 10% seen once. Details on this clonotype: Its antigen is unidentified.

The sequence came from a man aged 18 to 35 who had mild COVID-19 (a few samples of this study predate the infection). Cell type and time point are not known. Material for sequencing was PBMCs or a T cell subset sorted from them (not recorded which).

The CDR3 reads CASKMGGGRAKNIQYF. CDR3 coding DNA: TGTGCCAGCAAGATGGGTGGGGGGCGAGCCAAAAACATTCAGTACTTC. The chain uses TRBV6-5 and TRBJ2-4; the D call may be TRBD1 or TRBD2 (6 bases each). This CDR3 is 16 amino acids long. Trimming removed 7 bases at V and 0 bases at J, with 16 bases between. Germline CDR1 is MNHEY and CDR2 is SVGAGI.